The clone carrying this T cell receptor (beta chain) has more than one count but fewer than ten. What it binds is not known. The entry originates in a study of CD8+ T cells in alopecia areata. Study at large: People stayed on tofacitinib for 6 to 18 months, then stopped the drug for 6 months.

Study outcomes and limitations: Many of the expanded lesional clones endured in scalp and blood while on tofacitinib. Among patients, TCR sharing was less clear than in mice, a difference possibly due in part to HLA diversity in the patient population.

This CDR3 region has 15 residues. J gave up 7 bases and V 2 bases, and 4 bases lay outside the gene matches. CDR1 is SGHAT and CDR2 is FQNNGV in the germline V gene. The treatment here: oral pan-JAK inhibitor, 5-10 mg twice daily. Sequencing templates came from extracted RNA that was reverse transcribed into cDNA. Libraries were prepared by immunoSEQ multiplex PCR; TCRdb keeps only in-frame clonotypes and omits some of them. The table has about 74,000 clones, approximately 29% seen once. The receptor was derived from a human donor with alopecia areata. The gene calls are TRBV11-2 and TRBJ2-5; 13 nucleotides align to TRBD2. The sequences come from CD8+ T cells sorted from blood, collected at week 4, from a patient treated with tofacitinib. As DNA, the CDR3 is TGTGCCAGCAGCTTAACTAGCGGGGGGGTCGGGACCCAGTACTTC. Protein sequence: CASSLTSGGVGTQYF.